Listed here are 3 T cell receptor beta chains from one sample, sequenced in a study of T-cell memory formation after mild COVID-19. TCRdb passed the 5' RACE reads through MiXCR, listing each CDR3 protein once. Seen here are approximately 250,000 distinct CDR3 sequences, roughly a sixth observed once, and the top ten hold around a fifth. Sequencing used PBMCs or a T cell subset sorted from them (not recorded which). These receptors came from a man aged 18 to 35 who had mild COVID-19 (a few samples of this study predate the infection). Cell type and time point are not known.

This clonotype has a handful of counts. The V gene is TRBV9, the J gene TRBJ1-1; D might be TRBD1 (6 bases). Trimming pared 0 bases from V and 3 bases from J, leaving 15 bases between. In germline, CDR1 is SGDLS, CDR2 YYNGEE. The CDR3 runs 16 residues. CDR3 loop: CASSVGSGALDTEAFF. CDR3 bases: TGTGCCAGCAGCGTAGGGTCAGGGGCGTTGGACACTGAAGCTTTCTTT.

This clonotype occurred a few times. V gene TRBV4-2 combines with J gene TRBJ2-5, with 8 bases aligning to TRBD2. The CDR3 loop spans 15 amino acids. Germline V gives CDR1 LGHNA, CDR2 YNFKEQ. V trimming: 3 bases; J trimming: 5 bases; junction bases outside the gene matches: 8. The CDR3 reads CASSHPGAGVETQYF. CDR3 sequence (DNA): TGTGCCAGCAGCCACCCAGGAGCGGGGGTGGAGACCCAGTACTTC.

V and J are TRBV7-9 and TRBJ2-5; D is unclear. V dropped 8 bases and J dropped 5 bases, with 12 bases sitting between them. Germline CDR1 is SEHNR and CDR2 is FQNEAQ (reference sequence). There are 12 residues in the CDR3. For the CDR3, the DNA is TGTGCCAGCGCTCCCCTCAAGGAGACCCAGTACTTC. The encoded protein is CASAPLKETQYF.